These 31 T cell receptor beta chains were sequenced from one sample in a study of blood T cell repertoires in COVID-19. Method: immunoSEQ multiplex PCR; TCRdb's copy keeps in-frame clones and lacks some. The table has about 210,000 clones, approximately 85% seen once. The sequenced material came from peripheral blood. The origin of the receptors is a woman aged 45-65 years with active or convalescent COVID-19.

J is TRBJ2-7 and V is TRBV30; TRBD2 agrees at 7 bases. The CDR3 has 15 residues. The V segment lost 3 bases and the J segment 1 base; nucleotides outside the gene matches: 9. CDR1 and CDR2 (germline): GTSNPN, SVGIG (reference sequence). The chain's CDR3 is CAWSDSGLGSYEQYF. DNA for the CDR3: TGTGCCTGGAGCGACTCAGGACTAGGATCCTACGAGCAGTACTTC.

The chain joins TRBV5-1 to TRBJ1-1, with D possibly TRBD1 on 5 matching bases. The germline CDR1 and CDR2 sequences are SGHRS and YFSETQ. Deletions cut 4 bases from V and 0 bases from J, with 16 bases between. The CDR3 has 16 amino acids. CDR3 region: CASSPGGAQMNTEAFF. DNA for the CDR3: TGCGCCAGCAGCCCCGGAGGGGCCCAAATGAACACTGAAGCTTTCTTT.

The chain has TRBV6-5 and TRBJ1-5; unclear D gene. Germline CDR1 and CDR2: MNHEY and SVGAGI. The CDR3 contains 14 residues. V was shortened by 5 bases and J by 4 bases, with 12 bases between the two germline ends. This CDR3 reads CASSLERLNQPQHF. The CDR3 coding sequence is TGTGCCAGCAGTCTTGAGAGGCTTAATCAGCCCCAGCATTTT.

This sequence joins TRBV29-1 and TRBJ2-2; 8 nucleotides line up with TRBD1. The CDR3 is made up of 12 amino acids. V was clipped by 6 bases and J by 6 bases; unmatched bases: 3. Germline V CDR1 and CDR2: SQVTM, ANQGSEA. This chain's CDR3 is CSVRTGPGELFF. The CDR3 DNA sequence: TGCAGCGTCAGGACAGGGCCCGGGGAGCTGTTTTTT.

The rearrangement links TRBV24-1 to TRBJ2-1; D remains ambiguous. Germline-derived CDR1 and CDR2 are KGHDR and SFDVKD. The CDR3 length is 13 residues. Trimming pared 5 bases from V and 7 bases from J, leaving 11 bases between. CDR3 amino acids: CATSGSVPNEQFF. The CDR3 region has the DNA TGTGCCACCAGTGGCTCGGTACCGAATGAGCAGTTCTTC.

The rearrangement links TRBV7-2 to TRBJ1-1, with 9 bases that match TRBD1. Trimming removed 7 bases from V and 3 bases from J; junction bases left unmatched: 3. Germline V gene lookup returns CDR1 SGHTA and CDR2 FQGNSA. This CDR3 comprises 13 residues. The CDR3 sequence is CASTYRGHTEAFF. The CDR3 DNA sequence: TGTGCCAGCACCTACAGGGGGCACACTGAAGCTTTCTTT.

This clone was picked up one time. V usage is TRBV6-5 and J usage is TRBJ2-5, with D possibly TRBD2 on 6 matching bases. V was cut by 7 bases and J by 4 bases, with 16 bases left in between. Germline values: CDR1 MNHEY, CDR2 SVGAGI. This CDR3 region has 14 residues. This chain's CDR3 is CASILAVRVETQYF. The CDR3 DNA reads TGTGCCAGCATCTTAGCGGTCAGGGTAGAGACCCAGTACTTC.

The chain recombines TRBV29-1 with TRBJ1-1; no firm D call. Per the germline V gene, CDR1 is SQVTM and CDR2 is ANQGSEA. The CDR3 extends over 10 amino acids. Trimming took 7 bases from V and 0 from J, leaving 3 bases between them. The DNA for the CDR3 is TGCAGCGCCTTGAACACTGAAGCTTTCTTT. Translation: CSALNTEAFF.

The chain joins TRBV19 to TRBJ1-1; D gene unclear. The CDR3 extends over 14 amino acids. Germline V gene sequence: CDR1 LNHDA, CDR2 SQIVND (reference sequence). Trimming took 0 bases from V and 11 from J, leaving 16 bases between them. CDR3 in DNA: TGTGCCAGTAGTATAGATCCTTCGGGGAGGATGGCTTTCTTT. It codes for CASSIDPSGRMAFF.

The table lists this clone with a count of one. The chain has TRBV6-2 or TRBV6-3 and TRBJ2-1; D call uncertain. This CDR3 spans 14 amino acids. From germline, CDR1 is MNHEY and CDR2 SVGEGT. Trimming stripped 0 bases from V and 9 bases from J, with 12 bases between. CDR3 nucleotide sequence: TGTGCCAGCAGTTACTCGAGAAACGGCGGTGAGCAGTTCTTC. This codes for CASSYSRNGGEQFF.

This chain connects TRBV3-1 (or the pseudogene TRBV3-2) to TRBJ2-3; D possibly corresponds to TRBD2 (6 bases). Germline CDR1 is LGHDT and CDR2 is YNNKEL (reference sequence). Trimming cost V 1 base and J 5 bases, with 13 bases left between them. The CDR3 contains 15 residues. The CDR3 sequence: CASSQASGYQDTQYF. DNA for the CDR3: TGTGCCAGCAGCCAAGCGAGCGGGTATCAAGATACGCAGTATTTT.

The chain recombines TRBV6-2 or TRBV6-3 with TRBJ2-5; TRBD2 agrees at 12 bases. From germline, CDR1 is MNHEY and CDR2 SVGEGT. The CDR3 totals 14 residues. Trimming at V came to 6 bases and at J to 5 bases, leaving 4 bases not matched to a gene. The CDR3 spells CASSTSGRRETQYF. The CDR3 nucleotides are TGTGCCAGCAGCACTAGCGGGAGGCGGGAGACCCAGTACTTC.

The CDR3 sequence is CSVEAAPPAREETQYF. The CDR3 nucleotides are TGCAGCGTTGAAGCCGCGCCCCCCGCTCGGGAAGAGACCCAGTACTTC. The rearrangement links TRBV29-1 to TRBJ2-5; the D is unclear. Trimming removed 1 base from V and 3 bases from J, with 18 bases in between. Germline V gives CDR1 SQVTM, CDR2 ANQGSEA. This CDR3 has 16 amino acids.

This clone is a singleton in its sample. V is TRBV3-1 (or the pseudogene TRBV3-2) and J is TRBJ1-4, with a tentative D call TRBD1 (5 bases). From germline, CDR1 is LGHDT and CDR2 YNNKEL (reference sequence). V lost 0 bases and J lost 8, with 10 bases in between. This CDR3 has 14 residues. For the CDR3, the DNA is TGTGCCAGCAGCCAAGAAGGGGCTGGCGAAAAACTGTTTTTT. Translating it yields CASSQEGAGEKLFF.

This chain connects TRBV29-1 to TRBJ1-5; tentative D call: TRBD1 (6 bases). Germline V gene data show CDR1 as SQVTM and CDR2 as ANQGSEA. Deletions cut 6 bases from V and 4 bases from J, with 13 bases between. The CDR3 spans 13 residues. The CDR3 loop reads CSVGDRNNQPQHF. The CDR3 bases are TGCAGCGTGGGTGACAGGAATAATCAGCCCCAGCATTTT.

The chain carries TRBV4-2 and TRBJ1-1; unclear D gene. This CDR3 has 15 residues. Trimming stripped 1 base from V and 1 base from J, with 10 bases between. Germline CDR1 LGHNA, CDR2 YNFKEQ. CDR3 nucleotide sequence: TGTGCCAGCAGCCAAGGGGAGACTTCGAACACTGAAGCTTTCTTT. It is translated as CASSQGETSNTEAFF.

CDR3 DNA sequence: TGCGCCAGCAGTGAGTCAAGAGGGGGAAGGACTGAAGCTTTCTTT. As protein: CASSESRGGRTEAFF. This chain joins TRBV10-1 and TRBJ1-1, with a weak D call TRBD1 (6 bases). CDR1 is WNHNN and CDR2 is SYGVQD in the germline V gene (reference sequence). This CDR3 has 15 amino acids. V was shortened by 0 bases and J by 5 bases, with 13 bases between the two germline ends.

This clone showed up just once. The CDR3 region has the DNA TGTGCCAGCAGTTCCCACGGGACAGGGGAGTACGAGCAGTACTTC. Protein product: CASSSHGTGEYEQYF. This chain connects TRBV6-5 to TRBJ2-7; 10 bases fit TRBD1. V shed 4 bases, J shed 4 bases, and the junction held 7 bases outside the gene matches. The germline V gene encodes CDR1 MNHEY and CDR2 SVGAGI. The CDR3 has 15 residues.

This clone appeared once. CDR3 nucleotides: TGTGCCAGCAGTGGGGGACTGGATTACACAGATACGCAGTATTTT. It encodes CASSGGLDYTDTQYF. The V gene is TRBV28, the J gene TRBJ2-3, with D tentatively TRBD2 (6 bases). Between the trimmed V and J ends, which lost 5 bases and 2 bases, there was a span of 14 bases. The CDR3 contains 15 residues. Germline CDR1 MDHEN, CDR2 SYDVKM.

In its sample, this clone was seen a few times. CDR3 residues: CASSPRPSGGLTDTQYF. The CDR3 DNA reads as TGTGCCAGCAGCCCAAGGCCCAGCGGGGGTCTCACAGATACGCAGTATTTT. This chain links TRBV5-5 with TRBJ2-3; 8 nucleotides line up with TRBD2. Germline CDR1 is SGHKS and CDR2 is YYEKEE (reference sequence). The CDR3 consists of 17 residues. With 4 bases clipped from V and 2 bases from J, the junction kept 12 bases outside the gene matches.

This chain links TRBV3-1 (or the pseudogene TRBV3-2) with TRBJ1-3, with D tentatively TRBD1 (5 bases). The CDR3 extends over 13 amino acids. V was clipped by 4 bases and J by 7 bases, with 11 bases between them. CDR1 is LGHDT and CDR2 is YNNKEL in the germline V gene (reference sequence). CDR3 amino acids: CASSPQGMNTIYF. The DNA of the CDR3 is TGTGCCAGCAGCCCCCAGGGAATGAACACCATATATTTT.

The chain has TRBV19 and TRBJ1-5; 9 bases are shared with TRBD1. CDR1 and CDR2 from the germline V gene are LNHDA and SQIVND (reference sequence). This CDR3 spans 14 amino acids. V shed 5 bases, J shed 5 bases, and the junction held 4 bases outside the gene matches. The CDR3 sequence is CASSSGQGYQPQHF. CDR3 sequence (DNA): TGTGCCAGTAGTTCGGGACAGGGTTATCAGCCCCAGCATTTT.

The rearrangement uses TRBV14 and TRBJ1-1; D unclear. The CDR3 runs to 15 residues. Trimming cost V 0 bases and J 1 base, with 9 bases left between them. Germline V gene data show CDR1 as SGHDN and CDR2 as FVKESK. CDR3 in DNA: TGTGCCAGCAGCCAAGATTGGCGAGGGAACACTGAAGCTTTCTTT. It specifies CASSQDWRGNTEAFF. Filled out from reference TRBV14 and TRBJ1-1, the complete variable domain reads EAGVTQFPSHSVIEKGQTVTLRCDPISGHDNLYWYRRVMGKEIKFLLHFVKESKQDESGMPNNRFLAERTGGTYSTLKVQPAELEDSGVYFCASSQDWRGNTEAFFGQGTRLTVV.

This chain uses TRBV6-5 with TRBJ2-7, with a possible D match to TRBD1 (6 bases). Looked up from germline, CDR1 is MNHEY and CDR2 is SVGAGI. V was shortened by 7 bases and J by 2 bases, with 15 bases between the two germline ends. The CDR3 runs to 14 residues. The CDR3 protein is CASIPRGRAYEQYF. The CDR3 coding sequence is TGTGCCAGCATCCCCAGGGGACGGGCCTACGAGCAGTACTTC.

The chain combines TRBV7-8 with TRBJ2-5; TRBD1 is a possible D gene (6 bases). CDR3 size: 14 residues. Per germline, CDR1 SGHVS and CDR2 FQNEAQ. The germline V and J ends were trimmed by 1 base and 1 base, with 7 bases remaining between them. The CDR3 here is CASSLDRAQETQYF. CDR3 bases: TGTGCCAGCAGCTTAGACAGGGCCCAAGAGACCCAGTACTTC. The whole variable domain, remainder taken from reference TRBV7-8 and TRBJ2-5, is GAGVSQSPRYKVAKRGQDVALRCDPISGHVSLFWYQQALGQGPEFLTYFQNEAQLDKSGLPSDRFFAERPEGSVSTLKIQRTQQEDSAVYLCASSLDRAQETQYFGPGTRLLVL.

V gene TRBV6-6 combines with J gene TRBJ2-7, with D possibly TRBD1 on 6 matching bases. CDR3 length: 13 amino acids. CDR1 and CDR2 (germline): MNHNY, SVGAGI (reference sequence). Trimming pared 3 bases from V and 4 bases from J, leaving 10 bases between. For the CDR3, the DNA is TGTGCCAGCAGTTATTACAGGGTTTACGAGCAGTACTTC. Its translation: CASSYYRVYEQYF.

The chain has TRBV6-5 and TRBJ2-5, with TRBD1 as a possible D gene (5 bases). V gave up 7 bases and J gave up 5 bases, with 14 bases separating them. The CDR3 is 13 amino acids. CDR1 is MNHEY, CDR2 SVGAGI, per germline. DNA for the CDR3: TGTGCCAGCAATTTCCAGGGCGGCGAGACCCAGTACTTC. Amino acid sequence: CASNFQGGETQYF.

The chain combines TRBV9 with TRBJ1-1, with TRBD1 as a possible D gene (5 bases). Trimming cost V 4 bases and J 10 bases, with 20 bases left between them. Germline-derived CDR1 and CDR2 are SGDLS and YYNGEE. This CDR3 contains 14 residues. CDR3 in DNA: TGTGCCAGCAGCCCAATCGGGGGGTCTTCGTTAGCTTTCTTT. It encodes CASSPIGGSSLAFF. Looking up the rest from reference TRBV9 and TRBJ1-1 gives the full variable domain: DSGVTQTPKHLITATGQRVTLRCSPRSGDLSVYWYQQSLDQGLQFLIQYYNGEERAKGNILERFSAQQFPDLHSELNLSSLELGDSALYFCASSPIGGSSLAFFGQGTRLTVV.

This chain joins TRBV18 and TRBJ1-2; TRBD1 might be the D (6 bases). The germline V and J ends were trimmed by 3 bases and 4 bases, with 9 bases remaining between them. This CDR3 spans 13 amino acids. Germline loops: CDR1 KGHSH, CDR2 LQKENI. CDR3 region: CASSPTDSYGYTF. The CDR3 DNA is TGTGCCAGCTCACCTACGGACAGCTATGGCTACACCTTC.

This chain connects TRBV5-1 to TRBJ2-1; D uncertain. The CDR3 is 13 amino acids. Germline lookup yields CDR1 SGHRS and CDR2 YFSETQ. Trimming shortened V by 4 bases and J by 10 bases, and 15 bases separated the two germline ends. The CDR3 reads CASSHGPLNEQFF. The CDR3 DNA sequence: TGCGCCAGCAGCCACGGTCCCCTGAACGAGCAGTTCTTC.

The rearrangement links TRBV28 to TRBJ1-5; TRBD1 aligns across 9 bases. Germline trimming cut 5 bases from V and 0 bases from J; bases unmatched to any gene: 11. Germline V CDR1 and CDR2: MDHEN, SYDVKM. The CDR3 spans 18 residues. The CDR3 spells CASSLGQGFWDSNQPQHF. The CDR3 DNA reads as TGTGCCAGCAGTCTCGGACAGGGGTTTTGGGATAGCAATCAGCCCCAGCATTTT.